One and the same sample provided the 17 T cell receptor beta chains below, sequenced in a study of identical twins. MiXCR, applied by TCRdb to the 5' RACE reads, yields one record per CDR3 protein. The sample shows 750,000 to 950,000 distinct CDR3 sequences, 9% to 15% of them seen only once. The same sample was also studied in work on yellow fever vaccine responses in identical twins.

Sequenced material: PBMCs. All receptors derive from a woman aged 18-30 years in good health.

This clonotype has just a few counts. V gene TRBV27 combines with J gene TRBJ2-7; 7 bases map to TRBD2. CDR3 length: 15 amino acids. Germline V CDR1 and CDR2: MNHEY, SMNVEV (reference sequence). V was pared by 1 base and J by 7 bases, with 10 bases of the junction left unmatched. DNA for the CDR3: TGTGCCAGCAGTTTATTCGTGGGAGGGCCGGAAGAGCAGTACTTC. Its protein product is CASSLFVGGPEEQYF.

J is TRBJ2-7 and V is TRBV6-1; 7 bases agree with TRBD1. The CDR3 runs 13 residues. The ends lost 8 bases at V and 2 bases at J; junction bases unmatched: 6. CDR1 is MNHNS and CDR2 is SASEGT in the germline V gene. The DNA of the CDR3 is TGTGCCAGCGCCCAGGGGGTTACCTACGAGCAGTACGTC. This encodes CASAQGVTYEQYV.

The V gene is TRBV3-1, the J gene TRBJ2-5; D unresolved. CDR1 is LGHDT, CDR2 YNNKEL, per germline (reference sequence). CDR3 size: 14 residues. The V end lost 0 bases, the J end lost 0 bases, and 5 bases lay between the germline ends. The chain's CDR3 is CASSQEIHQETQYF. In DNA, the CDR3 is TGTGCCAGCAGCCAAGAGATCCACCAAGAGACCCAGTACTTC.

The V gene is TRBV20-1, the J gene TRBJ2-7, with 13 bases identical to TRBD2. J was trimmed by 6 bases and V by 7 bases; bases with no gene match: 6. Germline lookup yields CDR1 DFQATT and CDR2 SNEGSKA (reference sequence). This CDR3 comprises 13 residues. CDR3 sequence (DNA): TGCAGTGGAGGACTAGCGGGAGTGTCCGAGCAGTACTTC. Its translation: CSGGLAGVSEQYF.

The table lists this clonotype with many counts. The chain has TRBV5-4 and TRBJ2-1, with TRBD2 matching 8 bases. The V and J ends lost 2 bases and 7 bases, in that order; junction bases with no gene match: 5. The CDR3 is 14 amino acids. The germline CDR1 and CDR2 sequences are SGHNT and YYREEE (reference sequence). CDR3 residues: CASSFAGGGNEQFF. In nucleotides, the CDR3 is TGTGCCAGCAGCTTTGCGGGAGGCGGAAATGAGCAGTTCTTC.

The table lists this clonotype with many counts. The gene calls are TRBV29-1 and TRBJ1-2; no firm D call. Per the germline V gene, CDR1 is SQVTM and CDR2 is ANQGSEA. This CDR3 contains 11 residues. Trimming took 1 base from V and 7 from J, leaving 7 bases between them. The CDR3 coding sequence is TGCAGCGTTGAAGGGAATCGTGGCTACACCTTC. Translation: CSVEGNRGYTF. Filled out from reference TRBV29-1 and TRBJ1-2, the complete variable domain reads SAVISQKPSRDICQRGTSLTIQCQVDSQVTMMFWYRQQPGQSLTLIATANQGSEATYESGFVIDKFPISRPNLTFSTLTVSNMSPEDSSIYLCSVEGNRGYTFGSGTRLTVV.

At least ten counts were recorded for this clonotype. The chain links TRBV6-1 to TRBJ2-2; D may be TRBD1 (6 bases). Looked up from germline, CDR1 is MNHNS and CDR2 is SASEGT. The V gene lost 7 bases and the J gene lost 7 bases, with 19 bases spanning the gap. The CDR3 runs 15 residues. The CDR3 sequence: CASTNPGVNVGELFF. The CDR3, as DNA: TGTGCCAGCACCAACCCAGGGGTTAATGTCGGGGAGCTGTTTTTT.

This chain links TRBV6-1 with TRBJ2-1, with TRBD1 as a possible D gene (5 bases). Germline lookup yields CDR1 MNHNS and CDR2 SASEGT. CDR3 size: 18 residues. The V gene lost 6 bases and the J gene lost 0 bases, with 21 bases spanning the gap. The CDR3: CASSHGSPRVSSYNEQFF. Here the CDR3 DNA reads TGTGCCAGCAGCCACGGGTCCCCCAGGGTTAGCTCCTACAATGAGCAGTTCTTC.

In regard to this clonotype: Compared with germline, one end of the junction differs, possibly owing to a read error. The rearrangement uses TRBV25-1 and TRBJ2-2; D is unclear. The germline gives CDR1 MGHDK, CDR2 SYGVNS. The CDR3 is 15 amino acids. The DNA of the CDR3 is TGTGCCAACAGTGATGGGCTACAGAACACCGGGGAGCTGTTTTTT. It codes for CANSDGLQNTGELFF.

The chain joins TRBV5-1 to TRBJ2-5; TRBD1 is a possible D gene (6 bases). In germline, CDR1 is SGHRS, CDR2 YFSETQ. The CDR3 sequence is 16 residues long. V was trimmed by 3 bases and J by 0 bases, leaving 15 bases between them. Here the CDR3 reads CASSSPVQGHQETQYF. The CDR3 DNA is TGCGCCAGCAGCTCCCCCGTGCAGGGGCACCAAGAGACCCAGTACTTC.

This clonotype was picked up many times. DNA for the CDR3: TGTGCCAGCGAGCCCATGATTAACTATGGCTACACCTTC. Its protein product is CASEPMINYGYTF. V and J are TRBV2 and TRBJ1-2; D ambiguous. Germline V lookup: CDR1 SNHLY, CDR2 FYNNEI. This CDR3 is 13 amino acids long. With 8 bases removed from V and 1 base from J, the gap between germline ends came to 11 bases.

This clonotype was detected ten times or more. The chain is built from TRBV15 and TRBJ2-3, with TRBD2 matching 7 bases. Trimming took 0 bases from V and 6 from J; bases not matched to a gene: 9. Germline V CDR1 and CDR2: LNHNV, YYDKDF (reference sequence). The CDR3 totals 16 residues. CDR3 residues: CATSRDRAGKGDTQYF. As DNA, the CDR3 is TGTGCCACCAGCAGAGATAGAGCGGGAAAGGGGGATACGCAGTATTTT.

The chain is built from TRBV4-2 and TRBJ2-7; perhaps TRBD1 as D (6 bases). The CDR3 has 14 residues. V lost 8 bases and J 3 bases, leaving 17 bases between the germline ends. Germline V gene data show CDR1 as LGHNA and CDR2 as YNFKEQ. CDR3 sequence: CASGPGQTYYEQYF. DNA of the CDR3: TGTGCCAGCGGCCCCGGACAGACTTACTACGAGCAGTACTTC.

The J gene is TRBJ2-1, the V gene TRBV20-1; 10 bases agree with TRBD2. The CDR3 has 18 residues. The ends lost 3 bases at V and 5 bases at J; junction bases unmatched: 16. The germline CDR1 and CDR2 sequences are DFQATT and SNEGSKA (reference sequence). The DNA for the CDR3 is TGCAGTGCTAGTTTTCTAGCGGGAGTGGGGGGGAGGAACAATGAGCAGTTCTTC. Translated, it gives CSASFLAGVGGRNNEQFF.

This clonotype was observed at least ten times. V is TRBV3-1 and J is TRBJ2-3; either TRBD1 or TRBD2 may supply D (5 bases each). The length of the CDR3 is 15 residues. V was shortened by 1 base and J by 1 base, with 9 bases between the two germline ends. Germline CDR1 reads LGHDT; CDR2 reads YNNKEL (reference sequence). The CDR3: CASSQGTGRTDTQYF. DNA for the CDR3: TGTGCCAGCAGCCAAGGTACGGGACGCACAGATACGCAGTATTTT.

This clonotype was seen a few times. V usage is TRBV6-6 and J usage is TRBJ1-5; D call uncertain. The CDR3 has 13 amino acids. V gave up 6 bases and J gave up 3 bases, with 9 bases separating them. The germline CDR1 and CDR2 sequences are MNHNY and SVGAGI (reference sequence). The CDR3 sequence is CASSPTFNQPQHF. DNA for the CDR3: TGTGCCAGCAGCCCCACGTTCAATCAGCCCCAGCATTTT.

CDR3 DNA: TGCAGTGCTAGAGATTATGCTAGCGGATCATACAATGAGCAGTTCTTC. Amino acids: CSARDYASGSYNEQFF. The genes are TRBV20-1 and TRBJ2-1, with 7 bases lining up with TRBD2. Trimming at V came to 0 bases and at J to 4 bases, leaving 9 bases not matched to a gene. This CDR3 is built from 16 residues. From germline, CDR1 is DFQATT and CDR2 SNEGSKA (reference sequence).